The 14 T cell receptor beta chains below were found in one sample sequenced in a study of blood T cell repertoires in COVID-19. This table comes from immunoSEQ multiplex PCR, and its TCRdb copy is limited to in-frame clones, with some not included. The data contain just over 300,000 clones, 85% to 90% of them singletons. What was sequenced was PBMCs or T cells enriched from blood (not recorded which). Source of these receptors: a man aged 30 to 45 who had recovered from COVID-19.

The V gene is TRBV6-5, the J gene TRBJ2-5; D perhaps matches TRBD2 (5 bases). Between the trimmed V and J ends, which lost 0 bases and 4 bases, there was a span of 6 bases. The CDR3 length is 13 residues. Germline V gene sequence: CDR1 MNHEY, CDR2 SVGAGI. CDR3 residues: CASSYSGIETQYF. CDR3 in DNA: TGTGCCAGCAGTTACTCCGGGATAGAGACCCAGTACTTC.

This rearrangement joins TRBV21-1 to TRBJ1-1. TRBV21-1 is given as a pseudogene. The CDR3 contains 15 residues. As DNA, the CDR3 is TGTGCCAGCAGCCACACCCTGACTGTGAACACTGAAGCTTTCTTT. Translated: CASSHTLTVNTEAFF.

CDR3 loop: CASRKGSIGAPNEKLFF. CDR3 in DNA: TGTGCCAGCAGGAAGGGGTCTATTGGGGCCCCTAATGAAAAACTGTTTTTT. The V call is TRBV2, the J call TRBJ1-4; TRBD1 is a possible D gene (5 bases). The ends were cut back, 6 bases at V and 3 bases at J, with 20 bases in the middle. The CDR3 is made up of 17 amino acids. Looked up from germline, CDR1 is SNHLY and CDR2 is FYNNEI.

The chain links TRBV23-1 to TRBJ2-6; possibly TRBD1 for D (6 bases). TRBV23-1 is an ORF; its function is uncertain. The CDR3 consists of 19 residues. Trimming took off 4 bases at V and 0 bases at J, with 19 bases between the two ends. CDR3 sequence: CASSLLRDILFSGANVLTF. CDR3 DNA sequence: TGCGCCAGCAGTCTTCTACGGGACATTCTCTTCTCTGGGGCCAACGTCCTGACTTTC.

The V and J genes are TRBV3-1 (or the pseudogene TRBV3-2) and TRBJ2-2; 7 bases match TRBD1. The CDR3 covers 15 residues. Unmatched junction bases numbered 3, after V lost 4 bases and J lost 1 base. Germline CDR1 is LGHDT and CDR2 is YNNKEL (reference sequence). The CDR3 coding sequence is TGTGCCAGCAGCCCCCGGGACAGGAACACCGGGGAGCTGTTTTTT. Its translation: CASSPRDRNTGELFF.

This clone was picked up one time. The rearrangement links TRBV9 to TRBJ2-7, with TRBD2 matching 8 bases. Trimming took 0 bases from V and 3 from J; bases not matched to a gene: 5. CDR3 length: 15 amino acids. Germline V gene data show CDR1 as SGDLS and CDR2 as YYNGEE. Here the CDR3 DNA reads TGTGCCAGCAGCGTAGAGCCTAGCGGGCTCTACGAGCAGTACTTC. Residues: CASSVEPSGLYEQYF.

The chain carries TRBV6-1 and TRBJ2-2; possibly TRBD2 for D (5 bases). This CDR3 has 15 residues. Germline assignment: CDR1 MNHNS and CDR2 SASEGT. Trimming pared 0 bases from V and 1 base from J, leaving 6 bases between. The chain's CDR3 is CASSEAAGNTGELFF. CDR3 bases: TGTGCCAGCAGTGAAGCGGCGGGGAACACCGGGGAGCTGTTTTTT.

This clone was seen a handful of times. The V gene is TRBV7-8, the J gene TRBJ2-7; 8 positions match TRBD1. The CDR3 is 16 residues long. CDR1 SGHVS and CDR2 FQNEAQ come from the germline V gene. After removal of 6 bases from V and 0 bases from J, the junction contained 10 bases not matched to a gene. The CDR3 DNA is TGTGCCAGCAGTTTTACCGGGACAGGAGGCTCCTACGAGCAGTACTTC. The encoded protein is CASSFTGTGGSYEQYF.

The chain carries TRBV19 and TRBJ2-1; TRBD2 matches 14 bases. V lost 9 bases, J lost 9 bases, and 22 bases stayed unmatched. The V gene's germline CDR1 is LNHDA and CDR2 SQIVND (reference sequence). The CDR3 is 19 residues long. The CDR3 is CASTRAGLAGGGRSGEQFF. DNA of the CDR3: TGTGCCAGCACTAGGGCCGGACTAGCGGGAGGCGGGAGATCGGGTGAGCAGTTCTTC.

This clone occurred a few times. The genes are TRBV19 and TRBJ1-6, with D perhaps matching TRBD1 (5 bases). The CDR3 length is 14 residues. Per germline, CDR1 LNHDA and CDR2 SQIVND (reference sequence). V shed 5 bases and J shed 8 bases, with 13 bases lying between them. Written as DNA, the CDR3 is TGTGCCAGTAGTCCCCGACCCAGGGATTCACCCCTCCACTTT. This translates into CASSPRPRDSPLHF.

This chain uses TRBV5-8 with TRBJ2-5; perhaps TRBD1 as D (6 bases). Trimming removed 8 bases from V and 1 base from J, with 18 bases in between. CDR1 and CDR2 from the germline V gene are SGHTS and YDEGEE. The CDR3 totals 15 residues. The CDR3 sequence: CASRDAGALQETQYF. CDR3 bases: TGTGCCAGTAGAGACGCAGGGGCTCTCCAAGAGACCCAGTACTTC.

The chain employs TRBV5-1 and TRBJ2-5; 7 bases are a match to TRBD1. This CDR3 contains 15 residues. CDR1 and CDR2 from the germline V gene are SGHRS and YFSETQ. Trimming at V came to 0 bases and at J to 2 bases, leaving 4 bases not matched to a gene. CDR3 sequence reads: CASSLGDRDQETQYF. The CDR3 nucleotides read TGCGCCAGCAGCTTGGGTGACAGGGATCAAGAGACCCAGTACTTC.

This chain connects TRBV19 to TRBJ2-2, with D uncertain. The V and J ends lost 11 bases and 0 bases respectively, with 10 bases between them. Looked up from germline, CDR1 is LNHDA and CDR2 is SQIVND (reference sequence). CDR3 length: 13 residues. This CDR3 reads CASHPPNTGELFF. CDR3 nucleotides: TGTGCCTCCCATCCCCCGAACACCGGGGAGCTGTTTTTT.

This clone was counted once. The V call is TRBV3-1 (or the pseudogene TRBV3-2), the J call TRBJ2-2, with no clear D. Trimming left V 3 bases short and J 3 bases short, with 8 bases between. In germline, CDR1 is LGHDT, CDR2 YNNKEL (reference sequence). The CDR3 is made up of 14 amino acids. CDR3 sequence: CASSQHKYTGELFF. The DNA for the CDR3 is TGTGCCAGCAGCCAGCACAAATACACCGGGGAGCTGTTTTTT.